This T cell receptor (beta chain) comes out of a study of PD-1 blockade in classical Hodgkin lymphoma. Data came from immunoSEQ multiplex PCR; TCRdb stores just in-frame clones and leaves some out. The sample lists 25,000 to 35,000 clones; 55% to 75% were seen once. This CDR3 contains 14 residues. J was trimmed by 2 bases and V by 7 bases; bases with no gene match: 7. The germline V gene encodes CDR1 MNHNS and CDR2 SASEGT. Each patient's relapse followed autologous stem cell transplantation, and brentuximab vedotin exposure varied. The V gene is TRBV6-1, the J gene TRBJ2-5; 7 positions agree with TRBD1. This clonotype was sampled from a human donor with classical Hodgkin lymphoma. The sample in question was peripheral blood mononuclear cells (PBMCs), obtained before the second cycle of nivolumab. CDR3 residues: CASTLTGLQETQYF. CDR3 nucleotides: TGTGCCAGCACTCTGACAGGGCTTCAAGAGACCCAGTACTTC.